The source of this TCR beta chain is a study of blood T cells in healthy people across ages. With a J-beta primer mix and a sample-barcoded 5' primer, a second PCR ran about 7 to 12 cycles. From the 5' RACE reads, TCRdb called clonotypes with MiXCR, one entry per CDR3 protein. The sample includes over 500,000 distinct CDR3 sequences, 40% to 65% of them seen just once. This clonotype was detected only a few times. V was trimmed by 3 bases and J by 2 bases, leaving 17 bases between them. The CDR3 runs 17 residues. The sequenced sample was blood. The chain is built from TRBV12-3 or TRBV12-4 and TRBJ1-5, with D maybe TRBD1 (6 bases). The receptor was isolated from an elderly woman in good health. As DNA, the CDR3 is TGTGCCAGCAGTTTGAGGGGCAGGGGTGGAGGCAATCAGCCCCAGCATTTT. Residues: CASSLRGRGGGNQPQHF.